Below, 27 T cell receptor beta chains from the same sample are listed, as sequenced in a study of cytomegalovirus exposure and HLA in healthy donors. PCR involved 60 Vbeta and 13 Jbeta primers. Generated by immunoSEQ multiplex PCR, the TCRdb table keeps only in-frame clones and is missing some. The sample carries about 120,000 clones, 70% to 90% recorded once. The sample was PBMCs. These receptors all come from a man in his forties in good health and CMV-seronegative.

The CDR3 nucleotides read TGTGCCAGCAGCTTAGGATACTCCTACGAGCAGTACTTC. Translated, it gives CASSLGYSYEQYF. V gene TRBV7-2 combines with J gene TRBJ2-5; the D is unclear. The J call may be wrong; the DNA end is better matched by TRBJ2-7. Germline values: CDR1 SGHTA, CDR2 FQGNSA. CDR3 length: 13 residues.

The chain is built from TRBV19 and TRBJ2-3; D may be TRBD1 (6 bases). The V gene lost 6 bases and the J gene lost 4 bases, with 17 bases spanning the gap. CDR3 length equals 15 residues. Germline V gene sequence: CDR1 LNHDA, CDR2 SQIVND (reference sequence). CDR3 nucleotide sequence: TGTGCCAGTAGCATCATGGGGACAAGATCAGATACGCAGTATTTT. It specifies CASSIMGTRSDTQYF.

V is TRBV5-1 and J is TRBJ2-5, with 8 bases that match TRBD1. The CDR3 totals 16 residues. Germline V gene sequence: CDR1 SGHRS, CDR2 YFSETQ. V was pared by 4 bases and J by 1 base, with 9 bases of the junction left unmatched. CDR3 region: CASSNPVRGLQETQYF. The CDR3 DNA reads TGCGCCAGCAGCAATCCGGTCAGGGGGCTCCAAGAGACCCAGTACTTC.

This chain connects TRBV30 to TRBJ1-1; no definite D call. The CDR3 totals 12 residues. Germline V gene data show CDR1 as GTSNPN and CDR2 as SVGIG (reference sequence). The germline V and J ends were trimmed by 1 base and 5 bases, with 8 bases remaining between them. CDR3 region: CAWSGSVTEAFF. The CDR3 DNA follows: TGTGCCTGGAGTGGTTCGGTGACTGAAGCTTTCTTT.

The rearrangement uses TRBV28 and TRBJ2-3, with D possibly being TRBD2 (6 bases). Trimming took off 3 bases at V and 4 bases at J, with 11 bases between the two ends. Germline lookup yields CDR1 MDHEN and CDR2 SYDVKM. This CDR3 spans 14 amino acids. The CDR3 is CASSFRGRADTQYF. In nucleotides, the CDR3 is TGTGCCAGCAGTTTCCGGGGGAGAGCAGATACGCAGTATTTT. Looking up the rest from reference TRBV28 and TRBJ2-3 gives the full variable domain: DVKVTQSSRYLVKRTGEKVFLECVQDMDHENMFWYRQDPGLGLRLIYFSYDVKMKEKGDIPEGYSVSREKKERFSLILESASTNQTSMYLCASSFRGRADTQYFGPGTRLTVL.

The rearrangement links TRBV7-6 to TRBJ2-3; TRBD1 matches 11 bases. This CDR3 contains 18 residues. The germline V gene encodes CDR1 SGHVS and CDR2 FNYEAQ. V shed 7 bases, J shed 4 bases, and the junction held 16 bases outside the gene matches. The CDR3 DNA reads TGTGCCAGCAAGCTTTCCGGGACAGGGGGGCCACGAGCAGATACGCAGTATTTT. Translated, it gives CASKLSGTGGPRADTQYF.

The chain joins TRBV11-2 to TRBJ2-7; 7 nucleotides match TRBD2. The V segment lost 6 bases and the J segment 0 bases; nucleotides outside the gene matches: 5. The CDR3 spans 14 residues. Germline CDR1 is SGHAT and CDR2 is FQNNGV. DNA of the CDR3: TGTGCCAGCAGGGGGAGGGACGTCTCCTACGAGCAGTACTTC. This translates into CASRGRDVSYEQYF.

This chain uses TRBV6-5 with TRBJ1-1, with a possible D match to TRBD1 (5 bases). The V and J ends lost 6 bases and 0 bases respectively, with 11 bases between them. From germline, CDR1 is MNHEY and CDR2 SVGAGI. CDR3 length: 14 residues. The CDR3 DNA reads as TGTGCCAGCAGGGGCGGGACGGTGAACACTGAAGCTTTCTTT. Protein product: CASRGGTVNTEAFF.

The genes are TRBV5-1 and TRBJ2-7, with 7 positions matching TRBD2. V lost 8 bases to trimming and J lost 0 bases; unmatched junction nucleotides: 8. Germline CDR1 SGHRS, CDR2 YFSETQ. The CDR3 covers 14 residues. CDR3 in DNA: TGCGCCAGATCCGGGACTATTGCCTCCTACGAGCAGTACTTC. It yields the protein CARSGTIASYEQYF.

The chain is built from TRBV6-5 and TRBJ2-3, with D tentatively TRBD2 (7 bases). V dropped 0 bases and J dropped 5 bases, with 15 bases sitting between them. Germline V CDR1 and CDR2: MNHEY, SVGAGI. There are 16 residues in the CDR3. The CDR3 loop reads CASSYSLQGGVDTQYF. The CDR3 region has the DNA TGTGCCAGCAGTTACTCCCTACAGGGAGGGGTAGATACGCAGTATTTT.

The chain links TRBV30 to TRBJ1-3; possible D gene TRBD1, 6 bases. Germline values: CDR1 GTSNPN, CDR2 SVGIG (reference sequence). The CDR3 totals 14 residues. Trimming removed 4 bases from V and 9 bases from J, with 19 bases in between. CDR3 in amino acids: CAWTDRTSAFTIYF. The CDR3 nucleotides read TGTGCCTGGACAGACAGGACCAGCGCGTTCACCATATATTTT.

Turning to this clone: The junction departs from germline at one end; a sequencing error may be responsible. The chain employs TRBV28 and TRBJ2-6; possible D gene TRBD1, 5 bases. The germline gives CDR1 MDHEN, CDR2 SYDVKM. This CDR3 comprises 15 residues. CDR3 protein: CASSLDSSGANGLTF. CDR3 sequence (DNA): TGTGCCAGCAGTTTAGACAGCTCTGGGGCCAACGGCCTGACTTTC.

The rearrangement links TRBV30 to TRBJ1-2; 7 bases are shared with TRBD1. Germline V gives CDR1 GTSNPN, CDR2 SVGIG (reference sequence). This CDR3 comprises 13 residues. V lost 3 bases and J lost 4; bases outside the gene matches: 5. The CDR3 nucleotides are TGTGCCTGGAGGGCAACAGGGGCCTATGGCTACACCTTC. This encodes CAWRATGAYGYTF.

The chain is built from TRBV5-6 and TRBJ2-3; D gene uncertain. The CDR3 has 15 residues. The germline V gene encodes CDR1 SGHDT and CDR2 YYEEEE. The ends were cut back, 0 bases at V and 7 bases at J, with 15 bases in the middle. The CDR3 reads CASSLGPSEANTQYF. The CDR3 DNA reads as TGTGCCAGCAGCTTGGGACCCTCTGAGGCGAATACGCAGTATTTT.

This chain links TRBV19 with TRBJ2-7; D perhaps matches TRBD1 (5 bases). This CDR3 is built from 13 residues. Trimming took off 1 base at V and 3 bases at J, with 7 bases between the two ends. Germline CDR1 and CDR2: LNHDA and SQIVND (reference sequence). The CDR3 sequence is CASSIGQSYEQYF. The DNA for the CDR3 is TGTGCCAGTAGTATAGGACAGAGCTACGAGCAGTACTTC.

The J gene is TRBJ1-2, the V gene TRBV2; D is ambiguous. The germline gives CDR1 SNHLY, CDR2 FYNNEI. This CDR3 comprises 12 residues. Trimming took 7 bases from V and 0 from J, leaving 6 bases between them. The CDR3 bases are TGTGCCAGCACAGTAACTAACTATGGCTACACCTTC. Its translation: CASTVTNYGYTF.

The chain links TRBV25-1 to TRBJ1-1; perhaps TRBD1 as D (5 bases). CDR3 length: 15 residues. The germline gives CDR1 MGHDK, CDR2 SYGVNS. Between the trimmed V and J ends, which lost 6 bases and 1 base, there was a span of 15 bases. Written as DNA, the CDR3 is TGTGCCAGCAGGCCAAGAGATGACAGGAACACTGAAGCTTTCTTT. This translates into CASRPRDDRNTEAFF.

The CDR3 DNA reads as TGTGCCAGCAGTTTAGGGACAGGATTTTACGAGCAGTACTTC. It specifies CASSLGTGFYEQYF. V is TRBV27 and J is TRBJ2-7; 8 bases are a match to TRBD1. The CDR3 sequence is 14 residues long. Germline V gives CDR1 MNHEY, CDR2 SMNVEV (reference sequence). J was trimmed by 4 bases and V by 2 bases; bases with no gene match: 4.

This rearrangement joins TRBV7-2 to TRBJ1-4, with D perhaps TRBD1 (5 bases). V was trimmed by 4 bases and J by 5 bases, leaving 11 bases between them. Germline V gene data show CDR1 as SGHTA and CDR2 as FQGNSA. This CDR3 region has 14 residues. The CDR3 DNA sequence: TGTGCCAGCAGCTCGGGGGTCGAGAATGAAAAACTGTTTTTT. Residues: CASSSGVENEKLFF.

This rearrangement joins TRBV4-1 to TRBJ1-6, with a tentative D call TRBD1 (5 bases). Trimming stripped 0 bases from V and 9 bases from J, with 9 bases between. Germline V gene data show CDR1 as MGHRA and CDR2 as YSYEKL. The CDR3 contains 14 residues. As DNA, the CDR3 is TGCGCCAGCAGCCAAGAGGGGGGAGGTTCACCCCTCCACTTT. It yields the protein CASSQEGGGSPLHF.

In this sample, this clone turned up a few times. CDR3 coding DNA: TGTGCCAGCAGTGTGTCCCCTTACACCGGGGAGCTGTTTTTT. Its protein is CASSVSPYTGELFF. The V and J genes are TRBV6-1 and TRBJ2-2; D is undetermined. The CDR3 length is 14 residues. The V gene's germline CDR1 is MNHNS and CDR2 SASEGT. V gave up 4 bases and J gave up 3 bases, with 9 bases separating them.

Here the CDR3 reads CASSFKGAGNYGYTF. In DNA, the CDR3 is TGTGCCAGCAGCTTTAAGGGGGCAGGAAACTATGGCTACACCTTC. The chain couples TRBV7-2 to TRBJ1-2, with TRBD1 matching over 7 bases. The germline V gene encodes CDR1 SGHTA and CDR2 FQGNSA. Trimming removed 3 bases from V and 2 bases from J; junction bases left unmatched: 6. This CDR3 has 15 amino acids.

The J gene is TRBJ2-1, the V gene TRBV2; 8 bases fit TRBD1. V lost 1 base to trimming and J lost 6 bases; unmatched junction nucleotides: 5. The CDR3 consists of 15 residues. Germline V gene sequence: CDR1 SNHLY, CDR2 FYNNEI. The DNA of the CDR3 is TGTGCCAGCAGTGAAGGGCAGGGGGCCTTCAATGAGCAGTTCTTC. Protein product: CASSEGQGAFNEQFF. The full variable domain, in which reference TRBV2 and TRBJ2-1 provide the parts outside the CDR3, is EPEVTQTPSHQVTQMGQEVILRCVPISNHLYFYWYRQILGQKVEFLVSFYNNEISEKSEIFDDQFSVERPDGSNFTLKIRSTKLEDSAMYFCASSEGQGAFNEQFFGPGTRLTVL.

The rearrangement uses TRBV19 and TRBJ1-5; TRBD1 is a possible D gene (6 bases). V lost 9 bases and J 1 base, leaving 16 bases between the germline ends. This CDR3 has 15 residues. Germline V gene sequence: CDR1 LNHDA, CDR2 SQIVND (reference sequence). The DNA of the CDR3 is TGTGCCAGCTCAGCCAGGGGAGTAAGCAATCAGCCCCAGCATTTT. Protein sequence: CASSARGVSNQPQHF.

V gene TRBV6-5 combines with J gene TRBJ2-1; 8 positions agree with TRBD2. The V gene end was trimmed by 6 bases and the J gene end by 7 bases; junction bases not matched to a gene: 11. The CDR3 runs to 15 residues. The V gene's germline CDR1 is MNHEY and CDR2 SVGAGI. As DNA, the CDR3 is TGTGCCAGCAGCCCTCGAGGACTAGCCAGGAATGAGCAGTTCTTC. This sequence encodes CASSPRGLARNEQFF.

The CDR3 is CSVDWGGVGAGELFF. CDR3 coding DNA: TGCAGCGTTGACTGGGGGGGGGTGGGGGCCGGGGAGCTGTTTTTT. This chain joins TRBV29-1 and TRBJ2-2; 7 bases align to TRBD2. The junction had 10 bases not matched to a gene; V was cut back by 3 bases and J by 6 bases. This CDR3 contains 15 residues. From germline, CDR1 is SQVTM and CDR2 ANQGSEA.

The rearrangement uses TRBV27 and TRBJ2-3; D unclear. V was trimmed by 8 bases and J by 2 bases, leaving 17 bases between them. The CDR3 spans 15 residues. Germline lookup yields CDR1 MNHEY and CDR2 SMNVEV (reference sequence). For the CDR3, the DNA is TGTGCCAGCCAGTTTAGGAGAGAATACACAGATACGCAGTATTTT. Amino acid sequence: CASQFRREYTDTQYF.